This T cell receptor beta chain was captured by sequencing in a study of neoadjuvant anti-PD-1 for oral cavity cancer. This CDR3 comprises 14 residues. Germline values: CDR1 SGHVS, CDR2 FNYEAQ. Trimming shortened V by 1 base and J by 9 bases, and 13 bases separated the two germline ends. Most PBMC samples had 400 to 550 ng input DNA in six replicates. Some clones are missing from TCRdb's copy, which holds only in-frame ones; the method was immunoSEQ multiplex PCR. The sample yields 72,000 or so clones, 86% seen once. Regarding time point: after neoadjuvant nivolumab, at surgical resection. PBMCs were not maintained or expanded in culture before analysis.

The chain links TRBV7-6 to TRBJ1-5; D is uncertain. The sample in question was PBMCs, obtained after nivolumab (anti-PD-1) treatment. The receptor was isolated from a person between 40 and 85 years old with oral cavity squamous cell carcinoma. CDR3 nucleotides: TGTGCCAGCAGCTTAGATCATACGACATCGCCCCAGCATTTT. Encoded protein: CASSLDHTTSPQHF.